The T cell receptor beta chain described here comes from a study of Ad26.COV2.S vaccination and SARS-CoV-2 variants. Study-level results: Substantial breadth was reportedly displayed by spike-specific CD8+ and CD4+ T cell responses after vaccination. Vaccinees displayed broader spike-specific TCR repertoires than placebo recipients.

TCRdb keeps only in-frame clones here, not all; method: immunoSEQ multiplex PCR. The sample holds under 300,000 clones, approximately 90% seen once. Regarding treatment: some 20 received Ad26.COV2.S at low or high dose, single or two shots; 5 received placebo; per-sample allocation not given. Specimens were obtained on day 63 following the first vaccine or placebo injection. The administered vaccine (an Ad26 vector) expressed Wuhan-strain SARS-CoV-2 spike. As regards this clone: Its specificity is unknown.

Sample: peripheral blood, taken in a trial of Ad26.COV2.S vaccine versus placebo. The TCR comes from a person aged 18 to 59 who received the Ad26.COV2.S COVID-19 vaccine or a placebo.

The CDR3 is CASSVEGRHNSPLHF. The CDR3 DNA is TGTGCCAGCAGCGTAGAAGGACGGCATAATTCACCCCTCCACTTT. This chain joins TRBV9 and TRBJ1-6; D not certain. This CDR3 has 15 residues. V was pared by 0 bases and J by 5 bases, with 9 bases between. The V gene's germline CDR1 is SGDLS and CDR2 YYNGEE.